The rows below give T cell receptor beta chains drawn from one sample of a study of identical twins. Via MiXCR, TCRdb re-called the 5' RACE reads, giving one row per CDR3 protein. The repertoire holds about 530,000 distinct CDR3 sequences, 20% to 25% seen once, with approximately 0.52% in the top ten. The same specimen was also included in a second study, on yellow fever vaccine responses in identical twins.

Material for sequencing was CD4+ T cells sorted from blood. These receptors all come from a young woman in good health. The CDR3 runs from the conserved cysteine through the conserved F or W. D genes are given only for firm matches. The listing skips clone size in some rows; elsewhere it reads once, few, many or a size class.

v_call	clone_size	j_call	d_call	cdr3_nt	cdr3_aa
TRBV2	few	TRBJ1-6	.	TGTGCCAGCAGTGGTCACAGGGATAATTCACCCCTCCACTTT	CASSGHRDNSPLHF
TRBV7-3	.	TRBJ2-3	TRBD2	TGTGCCAGCAGCCTTTTCGGCGCGGGGGGCACAGATACGCAGTATTTT	CASSLFGAGGTDTQYF
TRBV7-9	.	TRBJ2-7	.	TGTGCCAGTACGGAACAAATAAACTACGAGCAGTACTTC	CASTEQINYEQYF
TRBV20-1	.	TRBJ2-1	.	TGCAGTGCTTCAGTTAGCTCCTACAATGAGCAGTTCTTC	CSASVSSYNEQFF
TRBV4-1	many	TRBJ2-5	TRBD1	TGCGCCAGCAGCCAAAACAGGGGGCGTCTGAGGGAGACCCAGTACTTC	CASSQNRGRLRETQYF
TRBV7-8	few	TRBJ2-1	.	TGTGCCAGCAGCTTAGACCGGTCTGAGCAGTTCTTC	CASSLDRSEQFF
TRBV12-3/TRBV12-4	.	TRBJ2-5	.	TGTGCCAGCAGTAGATCTGACACGGGGACCCAGTACTTC	CASSRSDTGTQYF
TRBV7-8	few	TRBJ2-1	TRBD2	TGTGCCAGCAGCTCAGTAGCATGGTCTAGCGGGAGGAGGAATGAGCAGTTCTTC	CASSSVAWSSGRRNEQFF
TRBV24-1	.	TRBJ2-1	.	TGTGCCACCAGTGACCCAGGCTACAATGAGCAGTTCTTC	CATSDPGYNEQFF
TRBV20-1	.	TRBJ1-6	.	TGCAGTGCTAGTCGGCCAAATTCACCCCTCCACTTT	CSASRPNSPLHF
TRBV20-1	.	TRBJ1-5	.	TGCAGTGCTAGAGATCTCCTTACAGGTGGTAATCAGCCCCAGCATTTT	CSARDLLTGGNQPQHF
TRBV19	.	TRBJ2-1	TRBD2	TGTGCCAGTAGTATAGGCGGGGGGGCTGTCAATGAGCAGTTCTTC	CASSIGGGAVNEQFF
TRBV11-1	.	TRBJ1-1	TRBD1	TGTGCCAGCAGGTTGGGCCCCCGGGACAGGGCATTGAACACTGAAGCTTTCTTT	CASRLGPRDRALNTEAFF
TRBV5-1	.	TRBJ2-3	.	TGCGCCAGCAGCTTGGCGGGGGCGTTTAGCACAGATACGCAGTATTTT	CASSLAGAFSTDTQYF
TRBV9	.	TRBJ2-2	TRBD1	TGTGCCAGTGACAGGGAGAACACCGGGGAGCTGTTTTTT	CASDRENTGELFF
TRBV12-3/TRBV12-4	few	TRBJ2-7	TRBD2	TGTGCCAGCAGTTCTCGACTAGCGGACGCCGCCTACGAGCAGTACTTC	CASSSRLADAAYEQYF
TRBV7-2	few	TRBJ2-3	.	TGTGCCAGCAGCAGCATAGCGGCGGGCACAGATACGCAGTATTTT	CASSSIAAGTDTQYF
TRBV6-5	.	TRBJ1-5	.	TGTGCCAGCAGTTACTCGGGAAATAGCAATCAGCCCCAGCATTTT	CASSYSGNSNQPQHF
TRBV20-1	.	TRBJ2-3	TRBD2	TGCAGTGCTAGTCCCGGACTAGCGGCTAGCACAGATACGCAGTATTTT	CSASPGLAASTDTQYF
TRBV24-1	.	TRBJ2-3	TRBD2	TGTGCCACCAGTGAAAACCCTAGCGGGGGGGCGACAGATACGCAGTATTTT	CATSENPSGGATDTQYF
TRBV6-5	few	TRBJ1-6	.	TGTGCCAGCAGTTACCTACGCAGGGGAAAGGATTCACCCCTCCACTTT	CASSYLRRGKDSPLHF
TRBV10-3	.	TRBJ1-2	TRBD1	TGTGCCATCAGGGGGGGGACAGATAACAACCATGGCTACACCTTC	CAIRGGTDNNHGYTF
TRBV19	.	TRBJ2-3	.	TGTGCCAGTAGTATACTAGAGACAGATACGCAGTATTTT	CASSILETDTQYF
TRBV20-1	few	TRBJ1-2	.	TGCAGTGCTAGTCGGCCCGACTATGGCTACACCTTC	CSASRPDYGYTF
TRBV14	few	TRBJ2-1	TRBD2	TGTGCCAGCAGCCTTCTAGCGGGGGTACCGCAGTTCTTC	CASSLLAGVPQFF
TRBV20-1	few	TRBJ2-5	.	TGCAGTTCCCGGGCAGTCGAGGAGACCCAGTACTTC	CSSRAVEETQYF
TRBV20-1	.	TRBJ2-2	.	TGCAGTGCCGCCGGGACCACCAACACCGGGGAGCTGTTTTTT	CSAAGTTNTGELFF
TRBV12-3/TRBV12-4	many	TRBJ2-7	.	TGTGCCAGCAGTTTAGTCATGCGCGAGCAGTACTTC	CASSLVMREQYF
TRBV4-1	.	TRBJ2-1	.	TGCGCCAGCAGCCAAGATCCCGCTAGCTGGTCCTACAATGAGCAGTTCTTC	CASSQDPASWSYNEQFF
TRBV7-2	few	TRBJ2-7	.	TGTGCCAGCAGCTTAGGGGGGCTCGACTCCTACGAGCAGTACTTC	CASSLGGLDSYEQYF
TRBV24-1	.	TRBJ2-1	.	TGTGCCACCAGTGCGGTTCCGGATGAGCAGTTCTTC	CATSAVPDEQFF
TRBV6-2/TRBV6-3	.	TRBJ2-1	TRBD2	TGTGCCGGGGGGGAGTCCCACAATGAGCAGTTCTTC	CAGGESHNEQFF
TRBV7-3	few	TRBJ2-1	TRBD2	TGTGCCAGCAGCAAGACTAGCGGGACCCTCTACAATGAGCAGTTCTTC	CASSKTSGTLYNEQFF
TRBV4-1	.	TRBJ2-1	TRBD2	TGCGCCAGCAGCCAACCCTTCAGGGACCCCGGGGGGAATGAGCAGTTCTTC	CASSQPFRDPGGNEQFF
TRBV6-5	.	TRBJ1-4	.	TGTGCCAGCAGTTACTCGGAGGGATATGGAGAAAAACTGTTTTTT	CASSYSEGYGEKLFF
TRBV5-6	.	TRBJ2-1	.	TGTGCCAGCAGCTTGGACACAGGGCCTTCCTACAATGAGCAGTTCTTC	CASSLDTGPSYNEQFF
TRBV14	few	TRBJ1-1	.	TGTGCCAGCAGCCGATCCCCTGGGCGCACTGAAGCTTTCTTT	CASSRSPGRTEAFF
TRBV5-1	.	TRBJ2-3	TRBD1	TGCGCCAGCAGCTTGGCCGGGAACAGGGGGCCGGCAGATACGCAGTATTTT	CASSLAGNRGPADTQYF
TRBV7-9	.	TRBJ2-3	.	TGTGCCAGCAGCTCCAGCGGGCGAACCACAGATACGCAGTATTTT	CASSSSGRTTDTQYF
TRBV5-1	few	TRBJ1-1	.	TGCGCCAGCAGCTTGATCGGGGCCTCCATGAACACTGAAGCTTTCTTT	CASSLIGASMNTEAFF
TRBV21-1	few	TRBJ2-7	.	TGTGCCAGCAGTGACTCTAGCGGGAAGACCTACGAGCAGTACTTC	CASSDSSGKTYEQYF
TRBV5-1	few	TRBJ2-2	.	TGCGCCAGCAGCTTTCTCCATGCGGGACCGAACACCGGGGAGCTGTTTTTT	CASSFLHAGPNTGELFF
TRBV18	.	TRBJ2-4	.	TGTGCCAGCTCACCACCCGGACAACTCGTAGCCAAAAACATTCAGTACTTC	CASSPPGQLVAKNIQYF
TRBV3-1	many	TRBJ1-6	.	TGTGCCAGCAGCCACGGCAGGGCAGTTTCACCCCTCCACTTT	CASSHGRAVSPLHF
TRBV6-1	.	TRBJ2-6	.	TGTGCCAGCAGCCCTAACTCTGGGGCCAACGTCCTGACTTTC	CASSPNSGANVLTF
TRBV12-3/TRBV12-4	few	TRBJ2-1	TRBD2	TGTGCCAGCAGAATAAGGACTAGCTACAATGAGCAGTTCTTC	CASRIRTSYNEQFF
TRBV20-1	.	TRBJ2-7	.	TGCAGTGCTCCGACAGACGCCCACGAGCAGTACTTC	CSAPTDAHEQYF
TRBV12-3/TRBV12-4	.	TRBJ1-3	.	TGTGCCAGCAGCGGTGGGGGTACCTCTGGAAACACCATATATTTT	CASSGGGTSGNTIYF
TRBV5-5	.	TRBJ2-1	TRBD2	TGTGCCAGCACCCGAGGGGGATTGGTGCGGGAGGGTTGGAATGAGCAGTTCTTC	CASTRGGLVREGWNEQFF
TRBV5-1	many	TRBJ2-3	TRBD2	TGCGCCAGCAGCCCGGGACGGGAGGCGGATACGCAGTATTTT	CASSPGREADTQYF
TRBV12-3/TRBV12-4	few	TRBJ2-1	.	TGTGCCAGCAGTATCTCGGGGCTAGAGAATGAGCAGTTCTTC	CASSISGLENEQFF
TRBV24-1	.	TRBJ2-1	.	TGTGCCACCAGTGACCCCGGGAGAACGGACAATGAGCAGTTCTTC	CATSDPGRTDNEQFF